This T cell receptor (beta chain) was retrieved from a study of blood T cell repertoires in COVID-19. This CDR3 has 15 amino acids. Germline values: CDR1 ENHRY, CDR2 SYGVKD. V lost 4 bases and J 7 bases, leaving 19 bases between the germline ends. TCRdb's copy holds only in-frame clones and misses some; the assay was immunoSEQ multiplex PCR. Of around 270,000 clones listed, approximately 84% are singletons. Sequencing was performed on peripheral blood. The V and J genes are TRBV10-3 and TRBJ2-5, with D possibly TRBD2 on 6 matching bases. The sequence was obtained from a person between 65 and 79 years old with COVID-19, enrolled during active disease. The CDR3 reads CAISGDPPGEVTQYF. CDR3 in DNA: TGTGCCATCAGTGGAGACCCCCCGGGGGAGGTGACCCAGTACTTC.